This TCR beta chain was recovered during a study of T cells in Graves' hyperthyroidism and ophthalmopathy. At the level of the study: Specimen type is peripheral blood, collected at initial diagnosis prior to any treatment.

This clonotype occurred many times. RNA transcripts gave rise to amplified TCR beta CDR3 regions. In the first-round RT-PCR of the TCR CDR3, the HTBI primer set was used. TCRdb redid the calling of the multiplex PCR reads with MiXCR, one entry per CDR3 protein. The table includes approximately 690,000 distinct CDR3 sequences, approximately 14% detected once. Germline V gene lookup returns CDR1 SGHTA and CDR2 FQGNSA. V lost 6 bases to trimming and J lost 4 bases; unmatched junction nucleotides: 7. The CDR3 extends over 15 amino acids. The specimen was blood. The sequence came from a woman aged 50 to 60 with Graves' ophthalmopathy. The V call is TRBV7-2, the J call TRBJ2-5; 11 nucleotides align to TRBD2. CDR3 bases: TGTGCCAGCAGGATAGCGGGAGGGCTTGGAGAGACCCAGTACTTC. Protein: CASRIAGGLGETQYF.